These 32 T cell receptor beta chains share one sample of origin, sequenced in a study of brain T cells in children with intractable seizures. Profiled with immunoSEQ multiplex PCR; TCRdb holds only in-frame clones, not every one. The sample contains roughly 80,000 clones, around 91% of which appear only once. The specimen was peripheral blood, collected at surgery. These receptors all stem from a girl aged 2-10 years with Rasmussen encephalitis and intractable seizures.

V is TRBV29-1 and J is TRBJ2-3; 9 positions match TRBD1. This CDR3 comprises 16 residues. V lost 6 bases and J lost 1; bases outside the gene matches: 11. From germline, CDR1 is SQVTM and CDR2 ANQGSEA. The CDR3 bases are TGCAGCGTAGTCGTGACAGGGGGAGTACGCACAGATACGCAGTATTTT. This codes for CSVVVTGGVRTDTQYF.

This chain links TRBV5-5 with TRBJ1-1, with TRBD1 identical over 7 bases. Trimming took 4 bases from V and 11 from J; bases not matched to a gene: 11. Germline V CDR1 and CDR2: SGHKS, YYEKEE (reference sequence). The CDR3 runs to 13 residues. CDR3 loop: CASSPDRVFMAFF. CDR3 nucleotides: TGTGCCAGCAGCCCAGACAGGGTCTTCATGGCTTTCTTT. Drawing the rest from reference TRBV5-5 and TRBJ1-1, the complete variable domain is DAGVTQSPTHLIKTRGQQVTLRCSPISGHKSVSWYQQVLGQGPQFIFQYYEKEERGRGNFPDRFSARQFPNYSSELNVNALLLGDSALYLCASSPDRVFMAFFGQGTRLTVV.

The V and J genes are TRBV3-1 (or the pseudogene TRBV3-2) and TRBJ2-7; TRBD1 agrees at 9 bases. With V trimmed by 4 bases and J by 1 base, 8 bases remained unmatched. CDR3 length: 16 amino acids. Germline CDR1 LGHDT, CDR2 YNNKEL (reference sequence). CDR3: CASSPKTGGFSYEQYF. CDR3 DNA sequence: TGTGCCAGCAGCCCTAAAACAGGGGGCTTTTCCTACGAGCAGTACTTC.

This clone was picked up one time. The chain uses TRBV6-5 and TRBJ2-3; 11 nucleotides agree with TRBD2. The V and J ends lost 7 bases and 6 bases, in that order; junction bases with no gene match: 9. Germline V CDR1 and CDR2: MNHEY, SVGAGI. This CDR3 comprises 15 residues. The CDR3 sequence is CASNLLAGARDTQYF. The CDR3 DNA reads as TGTGCCAGCAATTTACTAGCGGGGGCAAGGGATACGCAGTATTTT.

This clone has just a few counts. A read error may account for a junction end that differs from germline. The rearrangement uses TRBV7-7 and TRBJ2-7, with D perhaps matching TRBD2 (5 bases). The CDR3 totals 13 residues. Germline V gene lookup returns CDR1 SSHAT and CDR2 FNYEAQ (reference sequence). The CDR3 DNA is TGTGCTAGCAGCTTCGGTAGCGCCGACGAGCAGTACTTC. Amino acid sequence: CASSFGSADEQYF.

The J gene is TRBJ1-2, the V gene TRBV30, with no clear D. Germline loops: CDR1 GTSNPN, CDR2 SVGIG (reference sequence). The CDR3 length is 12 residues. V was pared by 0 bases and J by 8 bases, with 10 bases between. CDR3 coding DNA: TGTGCCTGGAGTGTACAACTGGAGGGCTACACCTTC. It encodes CAWSVQLEGYTF.

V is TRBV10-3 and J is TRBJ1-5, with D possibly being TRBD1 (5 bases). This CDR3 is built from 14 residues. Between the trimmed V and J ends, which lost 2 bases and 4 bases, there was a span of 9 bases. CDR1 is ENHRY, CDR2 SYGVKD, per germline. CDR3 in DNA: TGTGCCATCAGTGAGGGGGGGGATAATCAGCCCCAGCATTTT. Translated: CAISEGGDNQPQHF.

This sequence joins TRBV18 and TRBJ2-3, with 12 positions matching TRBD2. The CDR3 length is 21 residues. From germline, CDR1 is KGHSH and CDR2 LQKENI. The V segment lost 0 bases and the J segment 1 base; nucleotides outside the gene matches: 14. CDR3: CASSPPILRLAGEGGTDTQYF. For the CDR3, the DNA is TGTGCCAGCTCACCACCGATCCTACGACTAGCGGGAGAGGGAGGCACAGATACGCAGTATTTT.

The CDR3 region has the DNA TGTGCCAGCAGCCAAGACATCTTTACAGGGTACTATGGCTACACCTTC. Protein product: CASSQDIFTGYYGYTF. This chain uses TRBV3-1 (or the pseudogene TRBV3-2) with TRBJ1-2, with D possibly TRBD1 on 6 matching bases. This CDR3 comprises 16 residues. Germline values: CDR1 LGHDT, CDR2 YNNKEL (reference sequence). Deletions cut 0 bases from V and 3 bases from J, with 14 bases between.

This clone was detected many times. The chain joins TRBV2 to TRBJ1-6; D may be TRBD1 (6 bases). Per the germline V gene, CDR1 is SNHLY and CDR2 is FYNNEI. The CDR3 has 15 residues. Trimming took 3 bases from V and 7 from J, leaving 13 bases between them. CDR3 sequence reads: CASSDGGARNSPLHF. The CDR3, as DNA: TGTGCCAGCAGTGATGGGGGGGCGCGGAATTCACCCCTCCACTTT.

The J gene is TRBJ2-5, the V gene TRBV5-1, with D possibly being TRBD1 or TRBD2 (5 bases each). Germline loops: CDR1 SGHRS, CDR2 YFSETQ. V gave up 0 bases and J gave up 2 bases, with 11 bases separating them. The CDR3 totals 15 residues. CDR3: CASSLGRGYQETQYF. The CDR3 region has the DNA TGCGCCAGCAGCTTGGGACGGGGCTATCAAGAGACCCAGTACTTC. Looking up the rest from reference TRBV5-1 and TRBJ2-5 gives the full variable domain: KAGVTQTPRYLIKTRGQQVTLSCSPISGHRSVSWYQQTPGQGLQFLFEYFSETQRNKGNFPGRFSGRQFSNSRSEMNVSTLELGDSALYLCASSLGRGYQETQYFGPGTRLLVL.

CDR3 sequence reads: CASRPIGQFYGYTF. Written as DNA, the CDR3 is TGTGCCAGCAGGCCCATCGGACAGTTCTATGGCTACACCTTC. The chain carries TRBV19 and TRBJ1-2, with D tentatively TRBD1 (6 bases). Trimming removed 9 bases at V and 4 bases at J, with 18 bases between. Germline V gene lookup returns CDR1 LNHDA and CDR2 SQIVND (reference sequence). This CDR3 is 14 amino acids long.

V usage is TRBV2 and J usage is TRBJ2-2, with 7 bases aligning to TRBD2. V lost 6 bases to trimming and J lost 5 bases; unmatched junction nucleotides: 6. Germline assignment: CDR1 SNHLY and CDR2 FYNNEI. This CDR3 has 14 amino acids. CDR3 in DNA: TGTGCCAGCAGGACTAGCACTGGAACCGGGGAGCTGTTTTTT. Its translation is CASRTSTGTGELFF.

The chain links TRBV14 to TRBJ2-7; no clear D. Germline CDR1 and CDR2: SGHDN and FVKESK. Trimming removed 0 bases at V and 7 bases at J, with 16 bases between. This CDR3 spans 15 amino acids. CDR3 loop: CASSQDPGPLAEQYF. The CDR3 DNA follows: TGTGCCAGCAGCCAAGATCCAGGTCCTCTTGCGGAGCAGTACTTC. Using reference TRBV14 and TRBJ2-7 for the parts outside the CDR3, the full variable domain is EAGVTQFPSHSVIEKGQTVTLRCDPISGHDNLYWYRRVMGKEIKFLLHFVKESKQDESGMPNNRFLAERTGGTYSTLKVQPAELEDSGVYFCASSQDPGPLAEQYFGPGTRLTVT.

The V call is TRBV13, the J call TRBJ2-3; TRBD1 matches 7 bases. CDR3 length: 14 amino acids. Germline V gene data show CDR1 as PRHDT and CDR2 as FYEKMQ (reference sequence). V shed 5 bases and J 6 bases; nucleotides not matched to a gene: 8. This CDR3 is CASSPRQGDDTQYF. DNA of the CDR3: TGTGCCAGCAGCCCCCGACAGGGTGACGATACGCAGTATTTT. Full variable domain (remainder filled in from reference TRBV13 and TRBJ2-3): AAGVIQSPRHLIKEKRETATLKCYPIPRHDTVYWYQQGPGQDPQFLISFYEKMQSDKGSIPDRFSAQQFSDYHSELNMSSLELGDSALYFCASSPRQGDDTQYFGPGTRLTVL.

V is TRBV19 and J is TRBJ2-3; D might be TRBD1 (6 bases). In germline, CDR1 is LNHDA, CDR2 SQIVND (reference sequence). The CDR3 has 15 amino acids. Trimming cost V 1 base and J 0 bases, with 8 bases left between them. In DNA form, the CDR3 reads TGTGCCAGTAGTATAGGGACAGCTAGCACAGATACGCAGTATTTT. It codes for CASSIGTASTDTQYF.

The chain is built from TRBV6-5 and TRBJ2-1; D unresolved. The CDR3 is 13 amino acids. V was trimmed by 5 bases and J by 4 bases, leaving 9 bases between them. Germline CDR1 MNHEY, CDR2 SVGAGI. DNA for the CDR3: TGTGCCAGCAGTACAAGGCGTTACAATGAGCAGTTCTTC. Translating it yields CASSTRRYNEQFF.

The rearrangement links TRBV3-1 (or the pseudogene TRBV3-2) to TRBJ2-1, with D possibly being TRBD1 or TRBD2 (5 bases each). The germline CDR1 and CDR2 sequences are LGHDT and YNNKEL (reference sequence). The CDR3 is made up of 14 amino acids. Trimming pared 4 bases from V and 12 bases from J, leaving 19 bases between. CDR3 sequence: CASSPPGPSFGQFF. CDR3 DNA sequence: TGTGCCAGCAGCCCCCCGGGACCCTCTTTTGGGCAGTTCTTC.

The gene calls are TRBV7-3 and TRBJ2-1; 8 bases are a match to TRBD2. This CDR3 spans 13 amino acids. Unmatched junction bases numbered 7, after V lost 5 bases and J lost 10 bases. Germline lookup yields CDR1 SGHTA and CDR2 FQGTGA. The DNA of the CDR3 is TGTGCCAGCAGCCCTCTGGCGGGAGGCGAGCAGTTCTTC. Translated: CASSPLAGGEQFF.

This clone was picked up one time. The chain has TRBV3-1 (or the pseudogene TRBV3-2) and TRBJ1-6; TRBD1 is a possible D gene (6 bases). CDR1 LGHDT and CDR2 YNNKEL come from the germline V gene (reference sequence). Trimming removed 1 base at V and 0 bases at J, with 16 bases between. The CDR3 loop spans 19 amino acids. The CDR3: CASSQGRAQGSSYNSPLHF. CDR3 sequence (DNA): TGTGCCAGCAGCCAAGGGAGGGCACAGGGAAGCTCCTATAATTCACCCCTCCACTTT.

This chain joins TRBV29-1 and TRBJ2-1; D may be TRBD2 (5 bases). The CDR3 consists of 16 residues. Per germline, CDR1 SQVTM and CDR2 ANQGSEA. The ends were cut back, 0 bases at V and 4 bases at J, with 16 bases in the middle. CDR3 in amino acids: CSVEDTLARKYNEQFF. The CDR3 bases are TGCAGCGTTGAAGATACCCTAGCTAGGAAGTACAATGAGCAGTTCTTC.

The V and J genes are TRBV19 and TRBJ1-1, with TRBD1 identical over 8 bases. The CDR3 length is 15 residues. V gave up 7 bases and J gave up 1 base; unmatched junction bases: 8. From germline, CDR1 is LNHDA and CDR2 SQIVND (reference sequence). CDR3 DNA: TGTGCCAGTAAACAAACAGGGGGAGCGAACACTGAAGCTTTCTTT. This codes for CASKQTGGANTEAFF.

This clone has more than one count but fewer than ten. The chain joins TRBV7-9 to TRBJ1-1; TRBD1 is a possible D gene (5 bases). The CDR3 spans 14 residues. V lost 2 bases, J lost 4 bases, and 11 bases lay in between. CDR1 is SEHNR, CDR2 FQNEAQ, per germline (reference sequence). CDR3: CASSLSLGTTEAFF. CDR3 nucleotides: TGTGCCAGCAGCTTAAGTCTCGGGACCACTGAAGCTTTCTTT.

The CDR3 reads CASMGLNTEAFF. The CDR3 DNA reads TGCGCCAGCATGGGGTTGAACACTGAAGCTTTCTTT. The chain is built from TRBV10-2 and TRBJ1-1; D is unresolved. The CDR3 is 12 residues long. CDR1 and CDR2 from the germline V gene are WSHSY and SAAADI. V was clipped by 7 bases and J by 0 bases, with 6 bases between them.

In DNA, the CDR3 is TGTGCCAGCAGTGGGAGGACAGGGAAGTCCTATGGCTACACCTTC. Amino acid sequence: CASSGRTGKSYGYTF. The chain has TRBV25-1 and TRBJ1-2, with 8 nucleotides matching TRBD1. V lost 4 bases and J lost 4; bases outside the gene matches: 8. The germline V gene encodes CDR1 MGHDK and CDR2 SYGVNS. The CDR3 spans 15 residues.

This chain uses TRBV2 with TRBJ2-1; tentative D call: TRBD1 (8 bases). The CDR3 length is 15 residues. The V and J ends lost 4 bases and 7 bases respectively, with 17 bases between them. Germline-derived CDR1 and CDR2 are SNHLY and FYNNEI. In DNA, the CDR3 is TGTGCCAGCAGTGCATACAGGGGGGGACCGAATGAGCAGTTCTTC. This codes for CASSAYRGGPNEQFF.

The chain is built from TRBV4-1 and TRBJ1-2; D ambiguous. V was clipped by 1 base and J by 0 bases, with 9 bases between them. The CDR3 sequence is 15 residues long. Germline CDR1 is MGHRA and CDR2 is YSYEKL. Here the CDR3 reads CASSQVRSTNYGYTF. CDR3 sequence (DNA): TGCGCCAGCAGCCAAGTCAGGAGTACTAACTATGGCTACACCTTC.

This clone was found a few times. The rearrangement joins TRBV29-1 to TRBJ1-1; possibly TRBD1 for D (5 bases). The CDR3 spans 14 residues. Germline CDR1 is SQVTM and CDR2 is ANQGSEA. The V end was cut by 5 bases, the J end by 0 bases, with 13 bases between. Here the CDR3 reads CSVNTGTVNTEAFF. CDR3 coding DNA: TGCAGCGTTAACACCGGGACTGTGAACACTGAAGCTTTCTTT.

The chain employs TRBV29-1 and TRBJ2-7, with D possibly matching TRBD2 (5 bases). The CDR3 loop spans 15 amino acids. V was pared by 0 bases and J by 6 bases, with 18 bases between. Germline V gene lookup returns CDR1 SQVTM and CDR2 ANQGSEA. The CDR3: CSVEDPRGSEGEQYF. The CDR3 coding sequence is TGCAGCGTTGAAGATCCCCGGGGATCCGAGGGCGAGCAGTACTTC.

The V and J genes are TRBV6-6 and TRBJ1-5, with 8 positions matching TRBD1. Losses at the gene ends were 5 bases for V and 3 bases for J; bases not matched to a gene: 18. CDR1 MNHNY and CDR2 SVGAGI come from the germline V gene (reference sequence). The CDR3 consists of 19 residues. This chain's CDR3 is CASSPFFRPSGGYNQPQHF. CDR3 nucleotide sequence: TGTGCCAGCAGTCCATTTTTCCGCCCTTCAGGGGGCTACAATCAGCCCCAGCATTTT.

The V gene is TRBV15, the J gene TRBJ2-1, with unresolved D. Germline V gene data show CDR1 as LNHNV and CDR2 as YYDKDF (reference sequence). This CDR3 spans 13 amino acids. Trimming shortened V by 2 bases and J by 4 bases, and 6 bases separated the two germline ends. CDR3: CATSRHNYNEQFF. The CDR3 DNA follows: TGTGCCACCAGCAGACACAATTACAATGAGCAGTTCTTC.

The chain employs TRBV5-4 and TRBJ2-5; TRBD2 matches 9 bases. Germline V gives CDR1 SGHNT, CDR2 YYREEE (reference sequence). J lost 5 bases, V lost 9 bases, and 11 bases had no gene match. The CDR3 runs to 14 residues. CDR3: CATLESGRIETQYF. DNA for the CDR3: TGTGCCACCCTAGAAAGCGGGAGGATTGAGACCCAGTACTTC.